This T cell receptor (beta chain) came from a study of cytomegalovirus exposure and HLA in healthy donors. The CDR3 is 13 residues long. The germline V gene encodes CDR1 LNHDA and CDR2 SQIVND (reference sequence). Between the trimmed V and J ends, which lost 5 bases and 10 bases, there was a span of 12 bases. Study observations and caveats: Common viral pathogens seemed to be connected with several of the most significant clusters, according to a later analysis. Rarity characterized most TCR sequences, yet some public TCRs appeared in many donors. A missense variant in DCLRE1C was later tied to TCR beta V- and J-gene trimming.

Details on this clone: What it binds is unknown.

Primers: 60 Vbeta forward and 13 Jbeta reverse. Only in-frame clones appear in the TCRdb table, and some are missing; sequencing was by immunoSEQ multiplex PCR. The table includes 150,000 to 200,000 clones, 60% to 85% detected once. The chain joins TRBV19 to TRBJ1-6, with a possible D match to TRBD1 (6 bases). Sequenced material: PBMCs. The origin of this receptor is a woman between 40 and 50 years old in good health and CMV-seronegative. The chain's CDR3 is CASSVGGQSPLHF. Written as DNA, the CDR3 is TGTGCCAGTAGTGTCGGGGGGCAATCACCCCTCCACTTT.